The 26 T cell receptor beta chains given below trace back to one sample, sequenced in a study of OX40 agonist ivuxolimab in advanced cancers. The assay was immunoSEQ multiplex PCR, and TCRdb's table has in-frame clones only and misses some. This table holds 15,000 to 25,000 clones, 75% to 85% found once. Specimen: CD4+ or CD8+ T cells sorted from blood, collected in a trial of the OX40 agonist ivuxolimab. These receptors were collected from an adult with an advanced solid tumor such as melanoma, head and neck, liver or kidney cancer.

The rearrangement joins TRBV7-2 to TRBJ2-7; 7 bases agree with TRBD2. The V gene's germline CDR1 is SGHTA and CDR2 FQGNSA. V lost 5 bases to trimming and J lost 0 bases; unmatched junction nucleotides: 10. The CDR3 is made up of 16 amino acids. CDR3 sequence reads: CASSPEEAGSSYEQYF. DNA for the CDR3: TGTGCCAGCAGCCCCGAAGAAGCGGGATCCTCCTACGAGCAGTACTTC. Complete variable domain (other parts from reference TRBV7-2 and TRBJ2-7): GAGVSQSPSNKVTEKGKDVELRCDPISGHTALYWYRQSLGQGLEFLIYFQGNSAPDKSGLPSDRFSAERTGGSVSTLTIQRTQQEDSAVYLCASSPEEAGSSYEQYFGPGTRLTVT.

The chain uses TRBV10-3 and TRBJ2-7, with TRBD1 matching 8 bases. The CDR3 extends over 14 amino acids. V lost 3 bases to trimming and J lost 3 bases; unmatched junction nucleotides: 4. The V gene's germline CDR1 is ENHRY and CDR2 SYGVKD. The DNA for the CDR3 is TGTGCCATCAGTGACGACAGGGGAGACTACGAGCAGTACTTC. Translated: CAISDDRGDYEQYF.

The chain joins TRBV7-3 to TRBJ1-1, with D perhaps matching TRBD1 (5 bases). Trimming pared 1 base from V and 6 bases from J, leaving 9 bases between. The CDR3 loop spans 13 amino acids. The germline V gene encodes CDR1 SGHTA and CDR2 FQGTGA. The CDR3 here is CASSLMEGSEAFF. The CDR3 coding sequence is TGTGCCAGCAGCTTAATGGAGGGGTCTGAAGCTTTCTTT.

The V and J genes are TRBV19 and TRBJ2-7; a weak D match, TRBD2 (6 bases). The CDR3 runs to 14 residues. V was clipped by 6 bases and J by 2 bases, with 14 bases between them. Per germline, CDR1 LNHDA and CDR2 SQIVND (reference sequence). DNA for the CDR3: TGTGCCAGTAGCACGGGACTTCCGCCCTACGAGCAGTACTTC. Residues: CASSTGLPPYEQYF.

V and J are TRBV5-8 and TRBJ2-1, with unresolved D. The CDR3 runs to 16 residues. V lost 1 base to trimming and J lost 0 bases, with 11 bases between them. Looked up from germline, CDR1 is SGHTS and CDR2 is YDEGEE. CDR3 bases: TGTGCCAGCAGCTTGATGGGTCACTCCTCCTACAATGAGCAGTTCTTC. Protein sequence: CASSLMGHSSYNEQFF.

The rearrangement joins TRBV10-2 to TRBJ1-2; a possible D gene is TRBD1 (5 bases). The CDR3 is 13 amino acids. CDR1 and CDR2 (germline): WSHSY, SAAADI. V dropped 5 bases and J dropped 6 bases, with 13 bases sitting between them. Here the CDR3 reads CASSLSGGDGYTF. The DNA for the CDR3 is TGCGCCAGCAGTCTCTCTGGGGGGGATGGCTACACCTTC.

The chain has TRBV29-1 and TRBJ2-3; 11 bases are a match to TRBD2. The CDR3 totals 16 residues. With V trimmed by 1 base and J by 1 base, 4 bases remained unmatched. CDR1 and CDR2 (germline): SQVTM, ANQGSEA. The DNA of the CDR3 is TGCAGCGTTGAAGCGGGACTAGCGGAGGGCACAGATACGCAGTATTTT. Translation: CSVEAGLAEGTDTQYF.

The chain joins TRBV7-3 to TRBJ1-3; no definite D call. The CDR3 totals 15 residues. CDR1 is SGHTA and CDR2 is FQGTGA in the germline V gene. Deletions cut 2 bases from V and 2 bases from J, with 10 bases between. The CDR3 loop reads CASSLWFRPGNTIYF. Written as DNA, the CDR3 is TGTGCCAGCAGCTTATGGTTTCGCCCTGGAAACACCATATATTTT.

The chain links TRBV4-3 to TRBJ1-2; TRBD1 matches at 11 bases. The junction had 4 bases not matched to a gene; V was cut back by 0 bases and J by 4 bases. Germline assignment: CDR1 LGHNA and CDR2 YSLEER. This CDR3 is built from 16 residues. CDR3 bases: TGCGCCAGCAGCCAAGAATTAGGACAGGGGGCCTATGGCTACACCTTC. Translated, it gives CASSQELGQGAYGYTF.

The gene calls are TRBV7-6 and TRBJ2-1; perhaps TRBD2 as D (5 bases). V lost 5 bases and J 0 bases, leaving 14 bases between the germline ends. Germline lookup yields CDR1 SGHVS and CDR2 FNYEAQ. The CDR3 has 16 residues. The CDR3, as DNA: TGTGCCAGCAGCAGAATAGCGTGGGACTCCTACAATGAGCAGTTCTTC. Encoded protein: CASSRIAWDSYNEQFF.

The chain joins TRBV7-2 to TRBJ1-1, with D tentatively TRBD1 (5 bases). This CDR3 comprises 18 residues. Trimming left V 1 base short and J 3 bases short, with 21 bases between. The germline V gene encodes CDR1 SGHTA and CDR2 FQGNSA. The CDR3 loop is CASSLDGLGTLGDTEAFF. The CDR3 DNA follows: TGTGCCAGCAGCTTAGACGGCTTAGGGACCTTGGGAGACACTGAAGCTTTCTTT.

V and J are TRBV7-9 and TRBJ2-5, with D possibly matching TRBD1 (6 bases). This CDR3 is built from 14 residues. Trimming stripped 5 bases from V and 5 bases from J, with 15 bases between. CDR1 is SEHNR, CDR2 FQNEAQ, per germline (reference sequence). The CDR3 here is CASSLDRLGETQYF. CDR3 bases: TGTGCCAGCAGCCTAGACAGGCTGGGGGAGACCCAGTACTTC.

V gene TRBV6-6 combines with J gene TRBJ1-4; D is uncertain. This CDR3 region has 14 residues. V was cut by 5 bases and J by 12 bases, with 19 bases left in between. CDR1 is MNHNY, CDR2 SVGAGI, per germline (reference sequence). The CDR3 region has the DNA TGTGCCAGCAGTCCCTTCGACAAACCCGAGGAACTGTTTTTT. Its protein product is CASSPFDKPEELFF.

This clone has only a few counts. The J gene is TRBJ1-5, the V gene TRBV28, with TRBD1 matching 7 bases. Germline-derived CDR1 and CDR2 are MDHEN and SYDVKM. This CDR3 comprises 12 residues. Unmatched junction bases numbered 7, after V lost 10 bases and J lost 7 bases. The CDR3 protein is CAIETGRQPQHF. The CDR3 coding sequence is TGTGCCATTGAGACAGGGCGGCAGCCCCAGCATTTT. The complete variable domain, with remaining parts taken from reference TRBV28 and TRBJ1-5, reads DVKVTQSSRYLVKRTGEKVFLECVQDMDHENMFWYRQDPGLGLRLIYFSYDVKMKEKGDIPEGYSVSREKKERFSLILESASTNQTSMYLCAIETGRQPQHFGDGTRLSIL.

In this sample, this clone turned up a few times. This chain uses TRBV4-1 with TRBJ1-1; D is unresolved. Looked up from germline, CDR1 is MGHRA and CDR2 is YSYEKL. V was clipped by 1 base and J by 0 bases, with 9 bases between them. The CDR3 contains 15 residues. The CDR3 here is CASSQVGYMNTEAFF. CDR3 DNA sequence: TGCGCCAGCAGCCAAGTTGGATACATGAACACTGAAGCTTTCTTT.

V and J are TRBV4-1 and TRBJ2-6, with D tentatively TRBD2 (5 bases). The V and J ends lost 1 base and 0 bases respectively, with 16 bases between them. CDR1 MGHRA and CDR2 YSYEKL come from the germline V gene. The CDR3 covers 19 residues. The CDR3 is CASSQGVGDLFSGANVLTF. The CDR3 DNA is TGCGCCAGCAGCCAAGGAGTGGGAGACCTCTTCTCTGGGGCCAACGTCCTGACTTTC.

The V gene is TRBV4-1, the J gene TRBJ1-4; 10 bases map to TRBD1. The CDR3 totals 15 residues. Losses at the gene ends were 3 bases for V and 7 bases for J; bases not matched to a gene: 5. Per germline, CDR1 MGHRA and CDR2 YSYEKL. The CDR3 reads CASSQGQGRGEKLFF. The CDR3 nucleotides are TGCGCCAGCAGCCAGGGACAGGGGCGGGGTGAAAAACTGTTTTTT.

This sequence joins TRBV28 and TRBJ1-1, with 7 bases that match TRBD1. V was clipped by 2 bases and J by 3 bases; unmatched bases: 6. This CDR3 contains 15 residues. CDR1 is MDHEN and CDR2 is SYDVKM in the germline V gene. Written as DNA, the CDR3 is TGTGCCAGCAGTTTACCAGACAGGGATTACACTGAAGCTTTCTTT. It is translated as CASSLPDRDYTEAFF.

This clone turned up a few times. The chain is built from TRBV4-3 and TRBJ1-1; D ambiguous. The germline CDR1 and CDR2 sequences are LGHNA and YSLEER. Trimming took off 1 base at V and 8 bases at J, with 8 bases between the two ends. This CDR3 has 12 amino acids. This CDR3 reads CASSQGVSEAFF. Written as DNA, the CDR3 is TGCGCCAGCAGCCAAGGGGTTTCCGAAGCTTTCTTT.

This chain joins TRBV14 and TRBJ1-4, with unresolved D. The CDR3 extends over 14 amino acids. CDR1 is SGHDN, CDR2 FVKESK, per germline. The V end was cut by 1 base, the J end by 7 bases, with 10 bases between. DNA for the CDR3: TGTGCCAGCAGCCAAGTTAGTCACAGTGAAAAACTGTTTTTT. Residues: CASSQVSHSEKLFF.

This clone came up once. The chain links TRBV5-6 to TRBJ1-3; D uncertain. Trimming stripped 8 bases from V and 0 bases from J, with 3 bases between. CDR1 and CDR2 from the germline V gene are SGHDT and YYEEEE. This CDR3 has 11 residues. CDR3 protein: CARRSGNTIYF. CDR3 DNA sequence: TGTGCCAGACGCTCTGGAAACACCATATATTTT.

V and J are TRBV19 and TRBJ1-5, with TRBD1 as a possible D gene (6 bases). V gave up 4 bases and J gave up 7 bases, with 11 bases separating them. Germline V CDR1 and CDR2: LNHDA, SQIVND (reference sequence). CDR3 length equals 13 residues. The CDR3 protein is CASSTTGYQPQHF. The DNA for the CDR3 is TGTGCCAGTAGTACCACAGGGTACCAGCCCCAGCATTTT.

The CDR3 region has the DNA TGTGCCAGCAGCTCTCAGGGGGTTGAAAAACTGTTTTTT. It codes for CASSSQGVEKLFF. V gene TRBV7-9 combines with J gene TRBJ1-4; TRBD1 agrees at 7 bases. Germline CDR1 SEHNR, CDR2 FQNEAQ (reference sequence). The CDR3 is 13 amino acids. V was clipped by 4 bases and J by 7 bases; unmatched bases: 3.

By frequency in the sample, this clone is medium-sized. V is TRBV4-1 and J is TRBJ2-7; D perhaps matches TRBD1 (5 bases). The ends were cut back, 0 bases at V and 3 bases at J, with 12 bases in the middle. The CDR3 totals 15 residues. The germline gives CDR1 MGHRA, CDR2 YSYEKL. CDR3: CASSQEGRANYEQYF. Written as DNA, the CDR3 is TGCGCCAGCAGCCAAGAAGGCAGGGCGAACTACGAGCAGTACTTC.

There are a few counts of this clone. The chain links TRBV5-1 to TRBJ2-3, with D possibly being TRBD2 (6 bases). Germline V CDR1 and CDR2: SGHRS, YFSETQ. V was cut by 3 bases and J by 1 base, with 15 bases left in between. This CDR3 contains 16 residues. CDR3 sequence (DNA): TGCGCCAGCAGCTCCACTCCTAGCGTTGGCACAGATACGCAGTATTTT. Amino acids: CASSSTPSVGTDTQYF.

The rearrangement joins TRBV7-3 to TRBJ2-3; 11 bases are a match to TRBD2. Unmatched junction bases numbered 4, after V lost 4 bases and J lost 4 bases. Germline V gene lookup returns CDR1 SGHTA and CDR2 FQGTGA. CDR3 length: 15 residues. DNA of the CDR3: TGTGCCAGCAGCTCTAGCGGGGGGCCCGCAGATACGCAGTATTTT. Translated, it gives CASSSSGGPADTQYF.